This is a list of T cell receptor beta chains from one sample in a study of blood T cell repertoires in COVID-19. Assay: immunoSEQ multiplex PCR; the TCRdb copy retains only in-frame clones and omits some. This sample has just under 150,000 clones, with around 86% found just once. Sequencing input: peripheral blood. All receptors derive from a man aged 45-65 years who had recovered from COVID-19. The CDR3 runs from the conserved cysteine through the conserved F or W. Fields, in order: D gene, V gene, CDR3 length, clone size, CDR3 protein. The D gene is left open where the match is weak. The listing skips clone size in some rows; elsewhere it reads once, few, many or a size class.

-,TRBV6-2/TRBV6-3,15,once,CASSYRPRPLAEAFF
TRBD1,TRBV5-4,15,-,CASSLSQGANNEQFF
TRBD1,TRBV6-5,15,-,CASRDRGRSNTEAFF
-,TRBV2,12,once,CASSADTAEAFF
-,TRBV5-6,14,-,CASSFLQGTYEQYF
TRBD1,TRBV5-6,15,-,CASSLGGQGTNEQFF
TRBD1,TRBV2,18,-,CASSFLGQGSWSGYGYTF
-,TRBV19,15,-,CASSFGGSAGNTIYF
-,TRBV9,14,-,CASSQGQFNYGYTF
-,TRBV19,16,-,CASSIHPKGANSPLHF
-,TRBV4-3,15,-,CASSQDGRGGYGYTF
-,TRBV19,14,-,CASSSDGGVTEAFF
TRBD2,TRBV4-3,16,-,CASSQARGGARETQYF
-,TRBV9,14,-,CASSVEKGRDTQYF
TRBD1,TRBV5-1,16,-,CASSSRDRGLSYEQYF
-,TRBV14,16,-,CASSQDWRGADTEAFF
TRBD1,TRBV6-5,15,-,CASSYSTQGDTEAFF
TRBD1,TRBV7-2,14,-,CASSAGQGWETQYF
-,TRBV7-7,13,-,CASSRDRLDEQYF
TRBD1,TRBV5-1,15,-,CASSFWDRVADTQYF
TRBD1,TRBV9,16,-,CASSARDRPSTDTQYF
-,TRBV19,16,few,CASSNYGSLIDYGYTF
-,TRBV2,13,-,CASAQGLNTEAFF
TRBD1,TRBV6-5,15,-,CASSPRDRGGETQYF
-,TRBV6-4,15,many,CASSVGVTVTDTQYF
-,TRBV30,11,-,CAWSVLGAIYF
-,TRBV28,16,once,CASSFSQGWRNTEAFF
TRBD1,TRBV6-5,16,-,CASSSRTGGAGYGYTF
TRBD1,TRBV6-6,19,few,CASSPTGTGIGGSNQPQHF